This TCR beta chain was captured by sequencing in a study of blood T cells in healthy people across ages. The CDR3 has 16 amino acids. Germline V gene data show CDR1 as PRHDT and CDR2 as FYEKMQ (reference sequence). With 5 bases clipped from V and 4 bases from J, the junction kept 10 bases outside the gene matches. For the second PCR, which ran for roughly 6 to 11 cycles, a sample-barcoded 5' primer and a J-beta primer mix were used. TCRdb used MiXCR to reprocess the 5' RACE reads, holding one entry per CDR3 protein. The table has around 1,500,000 distinct CDR3 sequences, roughly 28% seen once; the top ten hold about 7.7%.

Sequenced input: blood. The receptor's source is a woman aged 25-40 years in good health. The chain recombines TRBV13 with TRBJ2-3; TRBD2 agrees at 9 bases. CDR3 DNA sequence: TGTGCCAGCAGCCCCAGGGGGGGCGGGAGGGCAGATACGCAGTATTTT. Protein: CASSPRGGGRADTQYF.